Described below is a single T cell receptor (beta chain) sequence and its context. The data were taken from a study of T cell repertoires in ileal Crohn's disease. At the level of the study: At surgery, around 40% of patients smoked, with median disease duration roughly 8.3 years.

Profiling relied on immunoSEQ multiplex PCR, and the TCRdb table lists in-frame clones only, not all of them. The sample carries roughly 28,000 clones, about 81% recorded once. Patients were adults with ileal or ileocolonic Crohn's disease needing resection. V lost 7 bases and J lost 6; bases outside the gene matches: 14. The CDR3 is made up of 16 amino acids. Looked up from germline, CDR1 is SGHTA and CDR2 is FQGNSA. The gene calls are TRBV7-2 and TRBJ2-1; 8 bases fit TRBD1. Sequencing was carried out using ileal tissue. The sequence came from an adult with Crohn's disease. CDR3 sequence: CASNKIRTGIFNEQFF. DNA for the CDR3: TGTGCCAGCAATAAAATAAGGACAGGGATCTTCAATGAGCAGTTCTTC. The variable domain in full, with the rest retrieved from reference TRBV7-2 and TRBJ2-1, is GAGVSQSPSNKVTEKGKDVELRCDPISGHTALYWYRQSLGQGLEFLIYFQGNSAPDKSGLPSDRFSAERTGGSVSTLTIQRTQQEDSAVYLCASNKIRTGIFNEQFFGPGTRLTVL.